The clone carrying this T cell receptor (beta chain) has at least ten counts. After constant-region reverse-primer amplification, full-length variable regions underwent semi-nested PCR with Nested Universal Primer A. TCRdb ran MiXCR on the 5' RACE reads and lists one entry per CDR3 protein. The sample lists 35,000 to 50,000 distinct CDR3 sequences, 20% to 25% occurring once. Tregs were sorted as CD4+CD25+CD127-/low cells. This CDR3 is 17 amino acids long. V was cut by 4 bases and J by 2 bases, with 20 bases left in between. Germline V gene data show CDR1 as SGDLS and CDR2 as YYNGEE. The clonotype comes from a female donor with breast cancer. V is TRBV9 and J is TRBJ2-3; D is perhaps TRBD2 (6 bases). The material sequenced was Tregs sorted from a lymph node. The CDR3 region has the DNA TGTGCCAGCAGCTCCCCCCTTTGGAGCGGGCACACAGATACGCAGTATTTT. Amino acid sequence: CASSSPLWSGHTDTQYF.